This T cell receptor (beta chain) was sequenced in a study of T cells in Graves' hyperthyroidism and ophthalmopathy. From RNA transcripts, TCR beta CDR3 regions were amplified. HTBI primers drove first-round RT-PCR of the TCR CDR3. MiXCR was run by TCRdb on the multiplex PCR reads, yielding one entry per CDR3 protein. Of over 500,000 distinct CDR3 sequences in the sample, around 50% were seen once. This CDR3 is built from 14 residues. Germline lookup yields CDR1 KGHDR and CDR2 SFDVKD. The ends lost 7 bases at V and 1 base at J; junction bases unmatched: 2. Uncontrolled infection, other autoimmune disease, pregnancy or lactation excluded patients.

The chain couples TRBV24-1 to TRBJ1-1; TRBD1 agrees at 10 bases. The clonotype comes from an adult woman with Graves' disease, either hyperthyroidism or ophthalmopathy (not recorded which). Sequences were obtained from peripheral blood or thyroid tissue (not recorded which). The CDR3 DNA reads as TGTGCCACCAGGGGACAGGGGACGAACACTGAAGCTTTCTTT. Translated, it gives CATRGQGTNTEAFF.